The 31 T cell receptor beta chains below were found in one sample sequenced in a study of vaccination and CD4 T cells after COVID-19. Cultured CD4+ T cell DNA was sequenced using the Oncomine TCR Beta short-read assay. A single record per CDR3 protein comes from TCRdb applying MiXCR to the PCR reads. Among over 10,000 distinct CDR3 sequences listed, about 61% were seen once. Treatment specified: roughly 11-day PBMC culture with coronavirus spike peptide pools or control peptides (ViraFEST assay). These receptors' targets are unknown. Sequenced input: CD4+ T cells from blood, cultured in vitro. These receptors all come from a human donor who had recovered from COVID-19.

This sequence joins TRBV6-2 or TRBV6-3 and TRBJ1-1, with 11 bases matching TRBD1. Germline V gene sequence: CDR1 MNHEY, CDR2 SVGEGT. Losses at the gene ends were 5 bases for V and 4 bases for J; bases not matched to a gene: 6. The CDR3 contains 15 residues. The CDR3: CASSNGQGAGTEAFF. In DNA form, the CDR3 reads TGTGCCAGCAGTAACGGACAGGGGGCCGGCACTGAAGCTTTCTTT.

Only a few counts were recorded for this clonotype. The chain carries TRBV2 and TRBJ2-5, with 11 positions matching TRBD1. The germline V gene encodes CDR1 SNHLY and CDR2 FYNNEI. The CDR3 has 15 residues. J lost 2 bases, V lost 5 bases, and 4 bases had no gene match. The CDR3 DNA reads TGTGCCAGCAGTCCCGGGACAGGGGGGCAAGAGACCCAGTACTTC. It yields the protein CASSPGTGGQETQYF.

This clonotype was recorded only once. This chain links TRBV24-1 with TRBJ2-3; D possibly corresponds to TRBD2 (6 bases). CDR3 length equals 16 residues. CDR1 is KGHDR, CDR2 SFDVKD, per germline. The V and J ends lost 3 bases and 2 bases respectively, with 14 bases between them. CDR3 loop: CATSDAVAAHTDTQYF. CDR3 bases: TGTGCCACCAGTGATGCAGTAGCGGCCCACACAGATACGCAGTATTTT.

The chain couples TRBV10-3 to TRBJ2-3; a possible D gene is TRBD2 (5 bases). CDR3 length: 14 amino acids. Trimming shortened V by 6 bases and J by 2 bases, and 12 bases separated the two germline ends. CDR1 is ENHRY, CDR2 SYGVKD, per germline. CDR3 protein: CAISRTVLTDTQYF. The CDR3 nucleotides are TGTGCCATCAGCCGGACTGTACTCACAGATACGCAGTATTTT.

The V call is TRBV3-1, the J call TRBJ1-1; D gene uncertain. Germline values: CDR1 LGHDT, CDR2 YNNKEL (reference sequence). The CDR3 spans 12 residues. Between the trimmed V and J ends, which lost 3 bases and 7 bases, there was a span of 9 bases. CDR3 sequence reads: CASSQGAGEAFF. In nucleotides, the CDR3 is TGTGCCAGCAGCCAGGGAGCTGGTGAAGCTTTCTTT.

The V gene is TRBV24-1, the J gene TRBJ2-2; TRBD1 matches at 8 bases. Germline CDR1 and CDR2: KGHDR and SFDVKD. CDR3 size: 15 residues. V lost 4 bases and J lost 4; bases outside the gene matches: 4. In nucleotides, the CDR3 is TGTGCCACCAGTGACCCAGGGGGCCTCACCGGGGAGCTGTTTTTT. Its protein is CATSDPGGLTGELFF.

This chain joins TRBV6-5 and TRBJ2-1; 12 bases are shared with TRBD2. CDR3 length: 16 amino acids. From germline, CDR1 is MNHEY and CDR2 SVGAGI. The V and J ends lost 2 bases and 8 bases, in that order; junction bases with no gene match: 7. Written as DNA, the CDR3 is TGTGCCAGCAGTTACGTACGGACTAGCGGGGCCTATGAGCAGTTCTTC. Protein sequence: CASSYVRTSGAYEQFF.

The chain employs TRBV27 and TRBJ2-7, with 8 bases lining up with TRBD1. The germline V gene encodes CDR1 MNHEY and CDR2 SMNVEV (reference sequence). CDR3 length equals 15 residues. J gave up 3 bases and V 6 bases, and 10 bases lay outside the gene matches. The CDR3 region is CASRYRQGQGYEQYF. For the CDR3, the DNA is TGTGCCAGCAGATATCGACAGGGGCAAGGCTACGAGCAGTACTTC.

This clonotype has a handful of counts. The V and J genes are TRBV20-1 and TRBJ2-3; D unclear. CDR3 length: 13 residues. Deletions cut 3 bases from V and 4 bases from J, with 11 bases between. The germline V gene has CDR1 DFQATT and CDR2 SNEGSKA (reference sequence). In nucleotides, the CDR3 is TGCAGTGCTAGGCTGGGTAGGGCAGATACGCAGTATTTT. Protein: CSARLGRADTQYF.

The chain has TRBV14 and TRBJ1-2, with 8 bases that match TRBD1. Trimming at V came to 3 bases and at J to 4 bases, leaving 4 bases not matched to a gene. The length of the CDR3 is 14 residues. Germline CDR1 reads SGHDN; CDR2 reads FVKESK. CDR3 DNA: TGTGCCAGCAGCCAGAACAGGGGGGCCTATGGCTACACCTTC. This sequence encodes CASSQNRGAYGYTF. The variable domain in full, completed from reference TRBV14 and TRBJ1-2, reads EAGVTQFPSHSVIEKGQTVTLRCDPISGHDNLYWYRRVMGKEIKFLLHFVKESKQDESGMPNNRFLAERTGGTYSTLKVQPAELEDSGVYFCASSQNRGAYGYTFGSGTRLTVV.

Worth noting for this clonotype: Given the absence of the conserved phenylalanine or tryptophan at the CDR3 end, a read error is likely. V is TRBV6-1 and J is TRBJ2-3; TRBD2 agrees at 10 bases. Trimming removed 2 bases from V and 4 bases from J; junction bases left unmatched: 0. Germline values: CDR1 MNHNS, CDR2 SASEGT. This CDR3 is built from 14 residues. This CDR3 reads CASSELAGADTQYS. The CDR3 coding sequence is TGTGCCAGCAGTGAACTAGCGGGAGCAGATACGCAGTATTCT.

This clonotype turned up a few times. The chain recombines TRBV6-1 with TRBJ2-5; D is tentatively TRBD1 or TRBD2 (5 bases each). This CDR3 region has 14 residues. CDR1 is MNHNS, CDR2 SASEGT, per germline. V was shortened by 6 bases and J by 4 bases, with 15 bases between the two germline ends. The CDR3 sequence is CASRRGLAGETQYF. The CDR3 DNA follows: TGTGCCAGCAGGAGGGGTCTAGCAGGAGAGACCCAGTACTTC.

The chain carries TRBV20-1 and TRBJ2-7; perhaps TRBD1 as D (6 bases). This CDR3 is built from 15 residues. V lost 5 bases and J lost 5, with 22 bases in between. Germline V gene sequence: CDR1 DFQATT, CDR2 SNEGSKA (reference sequence). The CDR3 sequence: CSAHKRVGARDEQYF. CDR3 nucleotides: TGCAGTGCTCATAAACGGGTGGGGGCGAGGGACGAGCAGTACTTC.

For the CDR3, the DNA is TGTGCCAGCAGGCCAGCGGGAGCGAAGAACGAGCAGTACTTC. Protein product: CASRPAGAKNEQYF. The gene calls are TRBV28 and TRBJ2-7, with 8 bases that match TRBD2. With 6 bases clipped from V and 5 bases from J, the junction kept 9 bases outside the gene matches. CDR1 is MDHEN and CDR2 is SYDVKM in the germline V gene. CDR3 size: 14 residues.

The table lists this clonotype with a few counts. The V call is TRBV19, the J call TRBJ1-5, with 7 bases that match TRBD1. V lost 7 bases, J lost 6 bases, and 6 bases stayed unmatched. Germline CDR1 and CDR2: LNHDA and SQIVND (reference sequence). The CDR3 loop spans 13 amino acids. This CDR3 is CASTRDRSQPQHF. The DNA for the CDR3 is TGTGCCAGTACTCGGGACAGAAGTCAGCCCCAGCATTTT.

J is TRBJ2-7 and V is TRBV28; D is undetermined. This CDR3 is built from 13 residues. Trimming took 1 base from V and 3 from J, leaving 7 bases between them. Germline V gene sequence: CDR1 MDHEN, CDR2 SYDVKM. Written as DNA, the CDR3 is TGTGCCAGCAGTTTATCCGTCAACTACGAGCAGTACTTC. Translated, it gives CASSLSVNYEQYF.

This chain connects TRBV6-1 to TRBJ1-2, with D perhaps matching TRBD1 (5 bases). Germline V gene sequence: CDR1 MNHNS, CDR2 SASEGT. The V and J ends lost 7 bases and 5 bases respectively, with 14 bases between them. This CDR3 is built from 13 residues. The CDR3 bases are TGTGCCAGCATCCCCAGGGAGGGTTATGGCTACACCTTC. Amino acid sequence: CASIPREGYGYTF.

The V gene is TRBV19, the J gene TRBJ1-5; D not certain. Germline CDR1 LNHDA, CDR2 SQIVND (reference sequence). This CDR3 contains 14 residues. Trimming took off 6 bases at V and 6 bases at J, with 15 bases between the two ends. The CDR3 reads CASRVSYQAQPQHF. The CDR3 DNA reads as TGTGCCAGTAGGGTGTCGTATCAGGCTCAGCCCCAGCATTTT. The entire variable domain, with the rest obtained from reference TRBV19 and TRBJ1-5, is as follows: DGGITQSPKYLFRKEGQNVTLSCEQNLNHDAMYWYRQDPGQGLRLIYYSQIVNDFQKGDIAEGYSVSREKKESFPLTVTSAQKNPTAFYLCASRVSYQAQPQHFGDGTRLSIL.

In this sample, this clonotype turned up a few times. The chain has TRBV20-1 and TRBJ2-7; tentatively, D is TRBD2 (5 bases). The V and J ends lost 6 bases and 1 base respectively, with 16 bases between them. Germline-derived CDR1 and CDR2 are DFQATT and SNEGSKA (reference sequence). The CDR3 length is 14 residues. The CDR3 bases are TGCAGTGCCCCCGCGAGCGGAGGTTCCTACGAGCAGTACTTC. Encoded protein: CSAPASGGSYEQYF.

The chain combines TRBV7-6 with TRBJ2-5; the D is unclear. The CDR3 covers 13 residues. Germline assignment: CDR1 SGHVS and CDR2 FNYEAQ. V lost 2 bases to trimming and J lost 0 bases, with 4 bases between them. CDR3 nucleotide sequence: TGTGCCAGCAGCTTAAGCTACCAAGAGACCCAGTACTTC. Translated: CASSLSYQETQYF.

V and J are TRBV5-5 and TRBJ1-2; D gene ambiguous. From germline, CDR1 is SGHKS and CDR2 YYEKEE (reference sequence). The CDR3 sequence is 13 residues long. V gave up 4 bases and J gave up 0 bases, with 7 bases separating them. CDR3 in amino acids: CASSPLANYGYTF. The CDR3 DNA reads as TGTGCCAGCAGCCCTTTAGCTAACTATGGCTACACCTTC.

This chain links TRBV15 with TRBJ2-6, with D maybe TRBD1 (6 bases). Germline V gene sequence: CDR1 LNHNV, CDR2 YYDKDF (reference sequence). This CDR3 is built from 18 residues. Trimming removed 5 bases at V and 2 bases at J, with 19 bases between. The CDR3 spells CATSGADSYGAGANVLTF. The CDR3 DNA reads TGTGCCACCAGCGGCGCGGACAGTTATGGAGCTGGGGCCAACGTCCTGACTTTC.

The chain uses TRBV6-1 and TRBJ2-1, with 9 bases that match TRBD2. Unmatched junction bases numbered 4, after V lost 6 bases and J lost 4 bases. Germline CDR1 and CDR2: MNHNS and SASEGT. The CDR3 is 14 amino acids. Written as DNA, the CDR3 is TGTGCCAGCAGGGGGCGGGAGGGTTACAATGAGCAGTTCTTC. As protein: CASRGREGYNEQFF.

J is TRBJ1-5 and V is TRBV20-1; no firm D call. This CDR3 contains 12 residues. Trimming stripped 0 bases from V and 7 bases from J, with 7 bases between. From germline, CDR1 is DFQATT and CDR2 SNEGSKA (reference sequence). CDR3 DNA: TGCAGTGCTAGAGAATCCCTCCAGCCCCAGCATTTT. This codes for CSARESLQPQHF.

This clonotype has a handful of counts. This chain links TRBV24-1 with TRBJ1-2, with D unresolved. CDR1 and CDR2 (germline): KGHDR, SFDVKD. V dropped 5 bases and J dropped 4 bases, with 10 bases sitting between them. The CDR3 length is 13 residues. CDR3 sequence: CATSGGRTYGYTF. The CDR3 DNA reads TGTGCCACCAGTGGAGGCAGGACCTATGGCTACACCTTC.

This sequence joins TRBV19 and TRBJ2-5, with D possibly TRBD1 on 5 matching bases. This CDR3 has 16 residues. The ends were cut back, 8 bases at V and 2 bases at J, with 21 bases in the middle. Germline V gives CDR1 LNHDA, CDR2 SQIVND (reference sequence). In DNA, the CDR3 is TGTGCCAGTCAACCCCTCGGCAGGGAAGATCAAGAGACCCAGTACTTC. The encoded protein is CASQPLGREDQETQYF.

The chain uses TRBV20-1 and TRBJ2-2; 9 positions match TRBD2. V dropped 0 bases and J dropped 7; count of bases not matched to a gene: 6. The CDR3 is 15 residues long. Germline loops: CDR1 DFQATT, CDR2 SNEGSKA (reference sequence). The CDR3 DNA reads as TGCAGTGCTAGAGATAGCGGGGGAATTGGCGGGGAGCTGTTTTTT. Amino acid sequence: CSARDSGGIGGELFF.

This clonotype was observed a few times. The chain links TRBV6-5 to TRBJ1-5; weak D call: TRBD1 (5 bases). V gave up 2 bases and J gave up 5 bases, with 10 bases separating them. The CDR3 extends over 14 amino acids. Germline V lookup: CDR1 MNHEY, CDR2 SVGAGI. CDR3 sequence reads: CASSYRDRDQPQHF. The CDR3 DNA follows: TGTGCCAGCAGTTACCGGGACCGAGATCAGCCCCAGCATTTT.

This chain links TRBV30 with TRBJ1-6; the match to TRBD1 covers 9 bases. The CDR3 contains 13 residues. V trimming: 8 bases; J trimming: 4 bases; junction bases outside the gene matches: 3. Germline V CDR1 and CDR2: GTSNPN, SVGIG (reference sequence). CDR3 amino acids: CAADRGYNSPLHF. The DNA for the CDR3 is TGTGCCGCGGACAGGGGATATAATTCACCCCTCCACTTT. Full variable domain (missing parts from reference TRBV30 and TRBJ1-6): SQTIHQWPATLVQPVGSPLSLECTVEGTSNPNLYWYRQAAGRGLQLLFYSVGIGQISSEVPQNLSASRPQDRQFILSSKKLLLSDSGFYLCAADRGYNSPLHFGNGTRLTVT.

This chain's CDR3 is CSAREDRGYQPQHF. DNA of the CDR3: TGCAGTGCTAGAGAGGACAGGGGTTATCAGCCCCAGCATTTT. This sequence joins TRBV20-1 and TRBJ1-5; TRBD1 aligns across 9 bases. The CDR3 extends over 14 amino acids. V trimming: 0 bases; J trimming: 5 bases; junction bases outside the gene matches: 2. Germline assignment: CDR1 DFQATT and CDR2 SNEGSKA (reference sequence).

The chain employs TRBV12-3 or TRBV12-4 and TRBJ2-2; 7 nucleotides align to TRBD1. Germline trimming cut 3 bases from V and 4 bases from J; bases unmatched to any gene: 8. The CDR3 covers 16 residues. CDR3 sequence reads: CASSFSQGVGTGELFF. The CDR3, as DNA: TGTGCCAGCAGTTTCTCGCAGGGGGTGGGCACCGGGGAGCTGTTTTTT.